This T cell receptor beta chain is drawn from a study of early T cells in non-severe SARS-CoV-2 infection. This CDR3 has 15 amino acids. Trimming stripped 5 bases from V and 9 bases from J, with 20 bases between. TCRdb reprocessed the 5' RACE reads via MiXCR and lists one record per CDR3 protein. The repertoire has some 64,000 distinct CDR3 sequences, almost 9% of them found once; the top ten carry 13%. The rearrangement joins TRBV12-3 or TRBV12-4 to TRBJ2-4, with D perhaps TRBD2 (6 bases). This receptor was identified in an adult who was a healthcare worker with PCR-confirmed SARS-CoV-2 infection or an uninfected control (not recorded which). Source: whole blood, taken at baseline. CDR3 bases: TGTGCCAGCAGTCTCCGGAGGGCCCAGTTGAGCATTCAGTACTTC. Amino acid sequence: CASSLRRAQLSIQYF.